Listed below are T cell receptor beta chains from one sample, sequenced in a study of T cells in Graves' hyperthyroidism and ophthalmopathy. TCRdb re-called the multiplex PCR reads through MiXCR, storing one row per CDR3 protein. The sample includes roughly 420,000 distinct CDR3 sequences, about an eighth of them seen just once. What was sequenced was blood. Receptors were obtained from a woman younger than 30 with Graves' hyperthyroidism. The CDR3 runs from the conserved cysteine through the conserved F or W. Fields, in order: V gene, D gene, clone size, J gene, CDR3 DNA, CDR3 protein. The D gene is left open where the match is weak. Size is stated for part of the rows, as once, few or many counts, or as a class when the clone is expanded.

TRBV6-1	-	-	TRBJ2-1	TGTGCCAGCAGCTCCTTCCCGAGGGGAGCGACTGGGAATGAGCAGTTCTTC	CASSSFPRGATGNEQFF
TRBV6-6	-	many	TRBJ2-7	TGTGCCAGCAGTTACTCGCGGTTGACTCTATACGAGCAGTACTTC	CASSYSRLTLYEQYF
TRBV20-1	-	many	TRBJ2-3	TGCAGTGCTGAGGCCCGGGCCTGGGGCACAGATACGCAGTATTTT	CSAEARAWGTDTQYF
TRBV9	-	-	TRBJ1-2	TGTGCCAGCAGCGGCGGCAGTCCGGGAGGCTACACCTTC	CASSGGSPGGYTF
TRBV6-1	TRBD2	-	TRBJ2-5	TGTGCCAGCACCCCCCCGGGACTAGCGGGAGGAGAGACCCAGTACTTC	CASTPPGLAGGETQYF
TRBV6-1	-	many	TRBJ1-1	TGTGCCAGCGTGCCGGGCCGATGGACAGACGCCACTGAAGCTTTCTTT	CASVPGRWTDATEAFF
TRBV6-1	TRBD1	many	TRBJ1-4	TGTGCCAGCAGAGCGACAGGGGGCGCGGGAAAACTGTTTTTT	CASRATGGAGKLFF
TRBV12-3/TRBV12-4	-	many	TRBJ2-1	TGTGCCAGCACCCAGGGGTACTCCTACAATGAGCAGTTCTTC	CASTQGYSYNEQFF
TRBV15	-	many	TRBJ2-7	TGTGCCACCAGCAGAGCCCTACCTCGGGAAGGAGGGTACGAGCAGTACTTC	CATSRALPREGGYEQYF
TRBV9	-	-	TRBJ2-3	TGTGCCAGCAGCGTAGAGGGACAAGGCACAGATACGCAGTATTTT	CASSVEGQGTDTQYF
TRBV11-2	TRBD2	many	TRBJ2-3	TGTGCCAGCAGCTTTAGCGGGAGCGACACAGATACGCAGTATTTT	CASSFSGSDTDTQYF
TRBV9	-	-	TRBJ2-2	TGTGCCAGCAGCGTAGTCAGTCCGGGGCTAGGGGAGAACACCGGGGAGCTGTTTTTT	CASSVVSPGLGENTGELFF
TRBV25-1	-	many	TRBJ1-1	TGTGCCAGCAGTGAATCGTTAGGGTTGAACACTGAAGCTTTCTTT	CASSESLGLNTEAFF
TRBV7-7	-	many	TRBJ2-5	TGTGCTAGCAGCTTAGGGGGAGGAGACTCCAGGGAGACCCAGTACTTC	CASSLGGGDSRETQYF